These 4 T cell receptor beta chains were all obtained from the same sample, sequenced in a study of blood T cell repertoires in COVID-19 (dated by TCRdb to 2020 to 2021). Library generation was performed with the immunoSEQ multiplex PCR assay. TCRdb carries this immuneACCESS record with in-frame sequences only. Its versions omit some clonotypes, under half of them owing to an unresolved V gene in the studies checked, with the rest unexplained. The sample yields 350,000 or so clones; approximately 89% were counted once. Just under 4% of the sample rests with the top ten. The source material was peripheral blood. These receptors came from a woman in her fifties or sixties with COVID-19, enrolled during active disease.

This sequence joins TRBV24-1 and TRBJ2-5, with a possible D match to TRBD2 (7 bases). The V end lost 0 bases, the J end lost 2 bases, and 18 bases lay between the germline ends. The length of the CDR3 is 18 residues. CDR1 is KGHDR and CDR2 is SFDVKD in the germline V gene. CDR3 nucleotides: TGTGCCACCAGTGATTTGTATCTTCGGCGGGGGCCACAAGAGACCCAGTACTTC. This codes for CATSDLYLRRGPQETQYF.

J is TRBJ2-3 and V is TRBV7-2; TRBD2 agrees at 7 bases. This CDR3 comprises 12 residues. In germline, CDR1 is SGHTA, CDR2 FQGNSA. The CDR3 nucleotides read TGTTCGGGCGGGGGATTCACAGATACGCAGTATTTT. As protein: CSGGGFTDTQYF.

The CDR3 DNA reads TGTGCCATCCTAGGAGGGGAGGCCTACAATGAGCAGTTCTTC. Amino acid sequence: CAILGGEAYNEQFF. The rearrangement links TRBV2 to TRBJ2-1, with TRBD2 as a possible D gene (6 bases). V lost 10 bases and J 2 bases, leaving 15 bases between the germline ends. The CDR3 sequence is 14 residues long. The germline gives CDR1 SNHLY, CDR2 FYNNEI.

This clone was picked up one time. The chain carries TRBV4-2 and TRBJ2-7; TRBD1 aligns across 7 bases. The CDR3 sequence is 15 residues long. J was trimmed by 3 bases and V by 5 bases; bases with no gene match: 10. Germline V gives CDR1 LGHNA, CDR2 YNFKEQ. This CDR3 reads CASSSDRAMLYEQYF. CDR3 sequence (DNA): TGTGCCAGCAGCTCAGACAGGGCGATGCTCTACGAGCAGTACTTC.